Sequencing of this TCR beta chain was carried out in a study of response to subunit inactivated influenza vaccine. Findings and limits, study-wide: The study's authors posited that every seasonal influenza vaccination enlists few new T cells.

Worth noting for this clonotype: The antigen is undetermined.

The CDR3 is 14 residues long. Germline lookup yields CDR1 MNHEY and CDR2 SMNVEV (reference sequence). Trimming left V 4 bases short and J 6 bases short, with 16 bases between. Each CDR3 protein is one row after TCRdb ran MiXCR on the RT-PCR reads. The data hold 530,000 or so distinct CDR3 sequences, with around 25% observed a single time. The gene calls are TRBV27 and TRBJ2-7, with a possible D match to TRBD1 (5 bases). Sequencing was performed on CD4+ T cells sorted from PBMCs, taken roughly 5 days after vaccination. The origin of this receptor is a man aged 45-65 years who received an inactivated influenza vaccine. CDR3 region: CASSSTALGVEQYF. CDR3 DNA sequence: TGTGCCAGCAGTTCTACCGCCCTAGGGGTCGAGCAGTACTTC.